Reported below is one T cell receptor (beta chain). Its target is not known. The sample is drawn from a study of cytomegalovirus exposure and HLA in healthy donors. Study-wide results and limits: Later analysis identified over 15,000 TCR beta sequences associated with HLA alleles, using a false discovery rate threshold of 0.05.

The CDR3 consists of 16 residues. Germline CDR1 reads SGHRS; CDR2 reads YFSETQ. Trimming shortened V by 0 bases and J by 4 bases, and 15 bases separated the two germline ends. The PCR was carried out with 60 Vbeta primers and 13 Jbeta primers. Some clones are missing from TCRdb's copy, which holds only in-frame ones; the method was immunoSEQ multiplex PCR. The sample lists approximately 130,000 clones, around 82% occurring once. Sequencing was done on a sample of PBMCs. The rearrangement uses TRBV5-1 and TRBJ2-3; the D is unclear. This TCR came from a man over 45 in good health and CMV-seronegative. The CDR3 loop reads CASSLVGSSTADTQYF. CDR3 in DNA: TGCGCCAGCAGCTTGGTCGGGTCTAGTACCGCAGATACGCAGTATTTT.